The rows below give T cell receptor beta chains drawn from one sample of a study of blood T cell repertoires in COVID-19. Libraries were prepared by immunoSEQ multiplex PCR; TCRdb keeps only in-frame clonotypes and omits some of them. The table includes about 220,000 clones, over 70% detected once. Material for sequencing was peripheral blood. Receptor source: a woman aged 70-85 years with acute or convalescent COVID-19. The CDR3 runs from the conserved cysteine through the conserved F or W.

J: TRBJ1-2; V: TRBV2; CDR3: CASIRDRGRRYGYTF
J: TRBJ2-3; V: TRBV30; CDR3: CAWRPMTGADTQYF
J: TRBJ1-3; V: TRBV3-1/TRBV3-2; CDR3: CASRPQGGGNTIYF
J: TRBJ2-7; V: TRBV7-2; CDR3: CASSSTGTGPYEQYF
J: TRBJ2-1; V: TRBV19; CDR3: CASGPGWGTGVQFF
J: TRBJ2-3; V: TRBV6-6; CDR3: CASSYPGGTDTQYF
J: TRBJ2-1; V: TRBV5-1; CDR3: CASSYDRAGPNEQFF
J: TRBJ1-1; V: TRBV5-1; CDR3: CASSYRDTSEAFF
J: TRBJ2-5; V: TRBV7-8; CDR3: CASSFYGMGVLATFQETQYF
J: TRBJ2-2; V: TRBV2; CDR3: CASMGGPRTGELFF
J: TRBJ1-1; V: TRBV3-1/TRBV3-2; CDR3: CASSQAENTEAFF
J: TRBJ2-2; V: TRBV2; CDR3: CASVLEDTGELFF
J: TRBJ1-1; V: TRBV18; CDR3: CASSPETGTEAFF
J: TRBJ1-1; V: TRBV7-8; CDR3: CASSSYRAPLEAFF
J: TRBJ2-3; V: TRBV5-1; CDR3: CASSGIAGGHADTQYF
J: TRBJ2-1; V: TRBV12-5; CDR3: CASGLKTGTGGFLGEQFF
J: TRBJ2-7; V: TRBV7-2; CDR3: CASSFRDSYEQYF
J: TRBJ2-2; V: TRBV4-1; CDR3: CASSPRDRDTGELFF
J: TRBJ1-2; V: TRBV5-5; CDR3: CASSDGAYGYTF
J: TRBJ2-7; V: TRBV12-3/TRBV12-4; CDR3: CASSLGQGEQYF
J: TRBJ2-6; V: TRBV18; CDR3: CASSPTTAGANVLTF
J: TRBJ2-3; V: TRBV7-9; CDR3: CASSQTSGYTDTQYF
J: TRBJ2-7; V: TRBV5-5; CDR3: CASSLVLTGGYEQYF
J: TRBJ1-1; V: TRBV20-1; CDR3: CSASQGAAYTEAFF
J: TRBJ2-5; V: TRBV2; CDR3: CASSEQGQGIETQYF
J: TRBJ1-1; V: TRBV2; CDR3: CASSGQVWGNTEAFF
J: TRBJ2-1; V: TRBV27; CDR3: CASTRGDEQFF
J: TRBJ2-7; V: TRBV6-2/TRBV6-3; CDR3: CASSLFSGNYEQYF
J: TRBJ1-1; V: TRBV6-5; CDR3: CASAMNTEAFF
J: TRBJ2-2; V: TRBV7-9; CDR3: CASSRPGSGELFF
J: TRBJ1-2; V: TRBV5-6; CDR3: CASSPRVEAANYGYTF
J: TRBJ2-1; V: TRBV5-1; CDR3: CASTWGGLADNEQFF
J: TRBJ2-2; V: TRBV24-1; CDR3: CATSDLPGRGLTGELFF
J: TRBJ2-7; V: TRBV7-9; CDR3: CATDRADSYEQYF
J: TRBJ1-2; V: TRBV29-1; CDR3: CSVSRGAVNYGYTF
J: TRBJ2-1; V: TRBV6-5; CDR3: CASRVGLAGFNEQFF
J: TRBJ2-7; V: TRBV5-5; CDR3: CASSLSVAGSNSYEQYF
J: TRBJ2-5; V: TRBV7-9; CDR3: CASSLGRDNQETQYF
J: TRBJ2-5; V: TRBV14; CDR3: CASSHAIRGGETQYF
J: TRBJ2-5; V: TRBV5-5; CDR3: CASSLRDRAPTQYF
J: TRBJ2-3; V: TRBV5-1; CDR3: CASSLGAGETTDTQYF
J: TRBJ2-6; V: TRBV18; CDR3: CASSPYSGTGANVLTF
J: TRBJ2-3; V: TRBV4-3; CDR3: CASSQDEHTDTQYF
J: TRBJ2-1; V: TRBV6-6; CDR3: CASSPSWKGAFGNEQFF
J: TRBJ2-1; V: TRBV18; CDR3: CASSPGGQGAYNEQFF
J: TRBJ1-1; V: TRBV11-2; CDR3: CASSLIGQGGLGAFF
J: TRBJ1-1; V: TRBV11-2; CDR3: CASSLLGVQGEAFF
J: TRBJ1-6; V: TRBV4-2; CDR3: CASSQDMVGTGSPLHF
J: TRBJ2-5; V: TRBV2; CDR3: CASKEIQETQYF
J: TRBJ2-2; V: TRBV2; CDR3: CASSPQGNTGELFF
J: TRBJ1-2; V: TRBV6-1; CDR3: CASSEAQGTGDYGYTF